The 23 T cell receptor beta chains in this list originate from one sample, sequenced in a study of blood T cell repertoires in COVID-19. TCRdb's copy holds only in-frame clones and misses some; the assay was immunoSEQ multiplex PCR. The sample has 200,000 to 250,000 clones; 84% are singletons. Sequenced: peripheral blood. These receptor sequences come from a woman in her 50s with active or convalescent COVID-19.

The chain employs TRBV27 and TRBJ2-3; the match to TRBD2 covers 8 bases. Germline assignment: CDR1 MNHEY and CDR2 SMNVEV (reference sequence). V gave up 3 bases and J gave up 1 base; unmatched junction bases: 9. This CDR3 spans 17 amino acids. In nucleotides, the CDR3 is TGTGCCAGCAGTTTCTTAGGCGGGGGGCTTGGCACAGATACGCAGTATTTT. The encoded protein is CASSFLGGGLGTDTQYF.

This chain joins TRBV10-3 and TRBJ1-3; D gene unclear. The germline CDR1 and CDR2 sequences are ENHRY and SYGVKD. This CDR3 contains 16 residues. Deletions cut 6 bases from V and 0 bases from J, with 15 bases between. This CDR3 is CAISEGGPDSGNTIYF. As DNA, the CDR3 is TGTGCCATCAGCGAGGGCGGGCCAGACTCTGGAAACACCATATATTTT.

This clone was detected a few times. CDR3 loop: CASGRQGHYGYTF. DNA of the CDR3: TGTGCCAGTGGCCGACAGGGTCACTATGGCTACACCTTC. This chain links TRBV19 with TRBJ1-2; 7 bases align to TRBD1. The germline V gene has CDR1 LNHDA and CDR2 SQIVND (reference sequence). V trimming: 8 bases; J trimming: 3 bases; junction bases outside the gene matches: 6. The CDR3 runs to 13 residues.

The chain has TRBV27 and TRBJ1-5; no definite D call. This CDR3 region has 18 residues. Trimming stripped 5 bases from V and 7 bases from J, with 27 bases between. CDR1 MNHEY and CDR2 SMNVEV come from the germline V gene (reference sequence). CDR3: CASSPRYSPGRSWQPQHF. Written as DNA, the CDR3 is TGTGCCAGCAGTCCCCGCTACAGCCCAGGTCGGTCGTGGCAGCCCCAGCATTTT.

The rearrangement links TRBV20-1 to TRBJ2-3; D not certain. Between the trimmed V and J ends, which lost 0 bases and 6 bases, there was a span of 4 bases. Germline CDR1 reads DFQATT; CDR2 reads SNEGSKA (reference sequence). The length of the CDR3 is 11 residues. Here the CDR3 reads CSARDRDTQYF. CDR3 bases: TGCAGTGCTAGAGACAGGGATACGCAGTATTTT.

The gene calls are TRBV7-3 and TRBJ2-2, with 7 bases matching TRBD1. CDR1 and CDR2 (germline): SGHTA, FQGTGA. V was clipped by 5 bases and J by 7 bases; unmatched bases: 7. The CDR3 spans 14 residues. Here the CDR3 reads CASSRQGDNGELFF. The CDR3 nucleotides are TGTGCCAGCAGCCGACAGGGAGATAACGGGGAGCTGTTTTTT.

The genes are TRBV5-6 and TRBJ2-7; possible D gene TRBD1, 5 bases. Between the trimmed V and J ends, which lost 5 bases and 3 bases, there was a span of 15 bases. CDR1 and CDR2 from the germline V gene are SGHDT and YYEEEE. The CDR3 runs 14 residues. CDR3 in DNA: TGTGCCAGCAGTAGAGAGACAGAGGTCTACGAGCAGTACGTC. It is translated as CASSRETEVYEQYV.

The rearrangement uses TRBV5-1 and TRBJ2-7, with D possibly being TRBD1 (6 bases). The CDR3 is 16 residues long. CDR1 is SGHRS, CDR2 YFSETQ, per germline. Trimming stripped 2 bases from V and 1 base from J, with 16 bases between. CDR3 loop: CASSFGQNLASYEQYF. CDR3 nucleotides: TGCGCCAGCAGCTTCGGACAGAACTTGGCATCCTACGAGCAGTACTTC.

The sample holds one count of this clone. CDR3 sequence reads: CATSDTHTGGFPKYNQPQHF. The CDR3 DNA sequence: TGTGCCACCAGTGACACCCATACAGGGGGCTTTCCCAAATATAATCAGCCCCAGCATTTT. This sequence joins TRBV24-1 and TRBJ1-5; 9 nucleotides agree with TRBD1. The CDR3 totals 20 residues. Germline CDR1 and CDR2: KGHDR and SFDVKD. V shed 4 bases, J shed 4 bases, and the junction held 19 bases outside the gene matches.

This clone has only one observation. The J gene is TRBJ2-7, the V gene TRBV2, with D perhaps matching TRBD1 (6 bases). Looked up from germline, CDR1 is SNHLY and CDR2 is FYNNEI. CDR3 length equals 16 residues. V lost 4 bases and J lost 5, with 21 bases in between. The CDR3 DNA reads TGTGCCAGCAGTGGGACAGTGACTATGATCTATGACGAGCAGTACGTC. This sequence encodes CASSGTVTMIYDEQYV.

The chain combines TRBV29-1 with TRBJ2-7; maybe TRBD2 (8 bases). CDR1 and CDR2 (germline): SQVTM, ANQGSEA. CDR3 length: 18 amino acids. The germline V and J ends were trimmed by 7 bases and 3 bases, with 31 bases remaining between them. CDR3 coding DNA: TGCAGCGGGATTCCATCAGGGGGGAGCGGGGGCTCTCTCTACGAGCAGTACTTC. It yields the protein CSGIPSGGSGGSLYEQYF.

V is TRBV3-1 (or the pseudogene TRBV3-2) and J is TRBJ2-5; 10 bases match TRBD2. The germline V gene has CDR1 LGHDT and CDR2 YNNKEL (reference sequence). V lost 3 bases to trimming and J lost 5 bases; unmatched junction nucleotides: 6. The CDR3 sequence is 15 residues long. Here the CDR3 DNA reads TGTGCCAGCAGCCAGATAGCGGGAGGTCGGGAGACCCAGTACTTC. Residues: CASSQIAGGRETQYF.

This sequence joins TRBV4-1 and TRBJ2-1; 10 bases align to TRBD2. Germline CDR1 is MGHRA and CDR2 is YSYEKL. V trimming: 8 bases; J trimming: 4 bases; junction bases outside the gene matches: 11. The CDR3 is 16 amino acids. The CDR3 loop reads CASARAAAGGYNEQFF. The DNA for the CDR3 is TGCGCCAGCGCGAGGGCGGCAGCGGGAGGGTACAATGAGCAGTTCTTC.

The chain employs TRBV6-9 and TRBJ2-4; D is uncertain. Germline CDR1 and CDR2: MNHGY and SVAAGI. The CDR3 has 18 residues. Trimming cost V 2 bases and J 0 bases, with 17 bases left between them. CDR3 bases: TGTGCCAGCAGTTATCAAAGTTATAACGCGGTAGCCAAAAACATTCAGTACTTC. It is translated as CASSYQSYNAVAKNIQYF.

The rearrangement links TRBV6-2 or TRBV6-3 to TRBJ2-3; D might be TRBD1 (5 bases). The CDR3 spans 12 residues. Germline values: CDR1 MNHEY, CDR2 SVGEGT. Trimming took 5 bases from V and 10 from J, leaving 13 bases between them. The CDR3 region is CASSPQGRAQYF. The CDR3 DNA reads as TGTGCCAGCAGTCCCCAGGGTAGAGCGCAGTATTTT.

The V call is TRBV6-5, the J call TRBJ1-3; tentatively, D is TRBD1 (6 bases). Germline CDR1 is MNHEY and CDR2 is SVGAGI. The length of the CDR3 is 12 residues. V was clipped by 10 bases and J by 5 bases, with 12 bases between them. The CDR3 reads CANTGLRNTIYF. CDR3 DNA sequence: TGTGCCAACACAGGGTTGAGAAACACCATATATTTT.

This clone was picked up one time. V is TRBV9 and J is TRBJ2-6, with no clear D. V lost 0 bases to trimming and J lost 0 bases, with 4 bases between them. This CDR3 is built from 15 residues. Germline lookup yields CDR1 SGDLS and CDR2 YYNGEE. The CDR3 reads CASSVGYSGANVLTF. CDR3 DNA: TGTGCCAGCAGCGTAGGTTACTCTGGGGCCAACGTCCTGACTTTC.

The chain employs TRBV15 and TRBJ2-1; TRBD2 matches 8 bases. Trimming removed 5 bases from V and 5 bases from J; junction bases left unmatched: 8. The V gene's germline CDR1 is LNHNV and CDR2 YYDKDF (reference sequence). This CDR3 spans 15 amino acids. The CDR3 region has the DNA TGTGCCACCAGCTTACTAGCGGAGGCTAACAATGAGCAGTTCTTC. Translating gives CATSLLAEANNEQFF.

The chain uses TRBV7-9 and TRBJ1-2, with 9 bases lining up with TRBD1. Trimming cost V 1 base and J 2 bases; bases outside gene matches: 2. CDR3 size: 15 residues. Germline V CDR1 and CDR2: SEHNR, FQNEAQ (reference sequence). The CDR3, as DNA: TGTGCCAGCAGCTTAGTACAGGGGGCCAACTATGGCTACACCTTC. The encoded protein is CASSLVQGANYGYTF.

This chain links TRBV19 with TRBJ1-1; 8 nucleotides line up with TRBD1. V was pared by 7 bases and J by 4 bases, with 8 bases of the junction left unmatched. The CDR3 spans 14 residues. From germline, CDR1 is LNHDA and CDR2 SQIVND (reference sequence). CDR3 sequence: CASTRDRKVTEAFF. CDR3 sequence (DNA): TGTGCCAGTACCCGGGACAGGAAGGTCACTGAAGCTTTCTTT.

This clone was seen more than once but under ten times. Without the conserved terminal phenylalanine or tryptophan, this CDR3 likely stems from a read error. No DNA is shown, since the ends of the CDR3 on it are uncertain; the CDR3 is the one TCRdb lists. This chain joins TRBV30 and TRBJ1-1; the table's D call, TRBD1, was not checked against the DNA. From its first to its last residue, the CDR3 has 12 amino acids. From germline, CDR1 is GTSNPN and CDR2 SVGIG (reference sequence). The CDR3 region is CAWSVRGDRGPL.

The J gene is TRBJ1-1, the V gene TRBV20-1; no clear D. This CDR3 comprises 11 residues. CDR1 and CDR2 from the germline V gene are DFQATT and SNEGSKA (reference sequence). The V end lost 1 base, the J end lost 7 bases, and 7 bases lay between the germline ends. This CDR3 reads CSARAYSEAFF. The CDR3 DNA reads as TGCAGTGCTAGAGCCTACAGTGAAGCTTTCTTT.

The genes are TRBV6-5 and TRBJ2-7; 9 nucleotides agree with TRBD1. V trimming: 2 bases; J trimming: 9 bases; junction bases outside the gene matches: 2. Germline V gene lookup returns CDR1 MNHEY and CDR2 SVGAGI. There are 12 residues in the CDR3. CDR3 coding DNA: TGTGCCAGCAGTTACCCGACAGGGGGGCAGTACTTC. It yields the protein CASSYPTGGQYF.